A single sample is the source of the 16 T cell receptor beta chains below, sequenced in a study of OX40 agonist ivuxolimab in advanced cancers. Measured with immunoSEQ multiplex PCR; TCRdb has only the in-frame clones, and not every one. Of 95,000 or so clones in the sample, around 82% were seen once. This specimen consisted of CD4+ or CD8+ T cells sorted from blood, obtained in a trial of the OX40 agonist ivuxolimab. Receptors originate from an adult with an advanced solid tumor such as melanoma, head and neck, liver or kidney cancer.

The genes are TRBV2 and TRBJ2-1, with D uncertain. The V gene's germline CDR1 is SNHLY and CDR2 FYNNEI. This CDR3 region has 14 residues. The V end lost 5 bases, the J end lost 3 bases, and 11 bases lay between the germline ends. CDR3 residues: CASSRVRDYNEQFF. The CDR3 nucleotides are TGTGCCAGCAGTCGGGTTAGGGACTACAATGAGCAGTTCTTC.

The rearrangement links TRBV23-1 to TRBJ1-4; D is ambiguous. TRBV23-1 is annotated as an ORF whose role is uncertain. The germline V and J ends were trimmed by 5 bases and 7 bases, with 17 bases remaining between them. The CDR3 sequence is 15 residues long. CDR3 amino acids: CASSSLPGMFEKLFF. In DNA form, the CDR3 reads TGCGCCAGCAGTTCCCTCCCGGGGATGTTTGAAAAACTGTTTTTT.

The rearrangement joins TRBV19 to TRBJ1-1; D ambiguous. Germline V gene sequence: CDR1 LNHDA, CDR2 SQIVND (reference sequence). With 3 bases removed from V and 4 bases from J, the gap between germline ends came to 9 bases. The CDR3 consists of 13 residues. The CDR3 protein is CASSISSITEAFF. DNA for the CDR3: TGTGCCAGTAGTATTAGCAGTATCACTGAAGCTTTCTTT. Full variable domain (missing parts from reference TRBV19 and TRBJ1-1): DGGITQSPKYLFRKEGQNVTLSCEQNLNHDAMYWYRQDPGQGLRLIYYSQIVNDFQKGDIAEGYSVSREKKESFPLTVTSAQKNPTAFYLCASSISSITEAFFGQGTRLTVV.

The genes are TRBV7-2 and TRBJ2-5, with D hard to call. The CDR3 loop spans 12 amino acids. The ends were cut back, 5 bases at V and 4 bases at J, with 8 bases in the middle. The germline CDR1 and CDR2 sequences are SGHTA and FQGNSA. CDR3 sequence reads: CASSLNGETQYF. The CDR3 DNA follows: TGTGCCAGCAGCCTTAACGGAGAGACCCAGTACTTC.

The chain couples TRBV6-4 to TRBJ2-1; 7 bases agree with TRBD1. The germline V gene encodes CDR1 MRHNA and CDR2 SNTAGT. The CDR3 runs to 16 residues. The V gene end was trimmed by 6 bases and the J gene end by 4 bases; junction bases not matched to a gene: 12. The CDR3 DNA is TGTGCCAGCAGAGACAGGGATTTTAGAATATACAATGAGCAGTTCTTC. Protein sequence: CASRDRDFRIYNEQFF.

The chain recombines TRBV7-2 with TRBJ2-7; D possibly corresponds to TRBD2 (6 bases). CDR1 and CDR2 (germline): SGHTA, FQGNSA. CDR3 length: 17 residues. With 5 bases removed from V and 3 bases from J, the gap between germline ends came to 23 bases. CDR3 region: CASSPRRGSQLGYEQYF. Here the CDR3 DNA reads TGTGCCAGCAGCCCGAGGAGGGGCTCCCAGTTGGGCTACGAGCAGTACTTC.

The gene calls are TRBV7-9 and TRBJ2-2; 9 bases align to TRBD1. Germline loops: CDR1 SEHNR, CDR2 FQNEAQ (reference sequence). With V trimmed by 5 bases and J by 7 bases, 8 bases remained unmatched. The CDR3 covers 15 residues. The CDR3 DNA reads TGTGCCAGCAGCAGAGCGGGACAGGGAAGCGGGGAGCTGTTTTTT. Translating gives CASSRAGQGSGELFF.

V usage is TRBV19 and J usage is TRBJ2-3; TRBD2 matches at 13 bases. Germline CDR1 and CDR2: LNHDA and SQIVND (reference sequence). V lost 7 bases to trimming and J lost 6 bases; unmatched junction nucleotides: 10. The CDR3 totals 16 residues. Here the CDR3 reads CASKGGTSGIPDTQYF. CDR3 in DNA: TGTGCCAGTAAAGGTGGGACTAGCGGGATCCCGGATACGCAGTATTTT.

The rearrangement links TRBV9 to TRBJ2-2; maybe TRBD2 (5 bases). V lost 0 bases, J lost 6 bases, and 9 bases lay in between. The germline CDR1 and CDR2 sequences are SGDLS and YYNGEE. This CDR3 contains 14 residues. The CDR3 sequence is CASSVETGAGELFF. The CDR3 region has the DNA TGTGCCAGCAGCGTAGAGACCGGGGCCGGGGAGCTGTTTTTT.

The chain employs TRBV28 and TRBJ2-6; tentative D call: TRBD2 (6 bases). Trimming removed 7 bases at V and 0 bases at J, with 16 bases between. The length of the CDR3 is 17 residues. Germline V lookup: CDR1 MDHEN, CDR2 SYDVKM. The CDR3 DNA reads as TGTGCCAGCACCTCCGGGGACTCAAGCTCTGGGGCCAACGTCCTGACTTTC. This gives the protein CASTSGDSSSGANVLTF. The whole variable domain, remainder taken from reference TRBV28 and TRBJ2-6, is DVKVTQSSRYLVKRTGEKVFLECVQDMDHENMFWYRQDPGLGLRLIYFSYDVKMKEKGDIPEGYSVSREKKERFSLILESASTNQTSMYLCASTSGDSSSGANVLTFGAGSRLTVL.

DNA of the CDR3: TGCGCCAGCAGCTTGGGGAGTCAGGACATAGGCGTCGGGCAGTACTTC. It yields the protein CASSLGSQDIGVGQYF. The V and J genes are TRBV5-1 and TRBJ2-7; D might be TRBD1 (5 bases). The V and J ends lost 0 bases and 9 bases respectively, with 22 bases between them. This CDR3 is built from 16 residues. Per the germline V gene, CDR1 is SGHRS and CDR2 is YFSETQ.

The chain couples TRBV28 to TRBJ2-5, with D hard to call. The V end lost 1 base, the J end lost 4 bases, and 16 bases lay between the germline ends. The germline V gene has CDR1 MDHEN and CDR2 SYDVKM. This CDR3 has 16 amino acids. CDR3 DNA: TGTGCCAGCAGTTTATTCTCTAACTCAATCCCAGAGACCCAGTACTTC. This translates into CASSLFSNSIPETQYF.

A single count supports this clone. V and J are TRBV19 and TRBJ1-5, with a possible D match to TRBD1 (5 bases). The CDR3 totals 14 residues. Germline loops: CDR1 LNHDA, CDR2 SQIVND (reference sequence). V lost 7 bases and J 5 bases, leaving 15 bases between the germline ends. The CDR3 loop reads CASKAAQGHQPQHF. The CDR3 coding sequence is TGTGCCAGTAAAGCGGCGCAGGGCCATCAGCCCCAGCATTTT. The full variable domain, its missing parts supplied by reference TRBV19 and TRBJ1-5, is DGGITQSPKYLFRKEGQNVTLSCEQNLNHDAMYWYRQDPGQGLRLIYYSQIVNDFQKGDIAEGYSVSREKKESFPLTVTSAQKNPTAFYLCASKAAQGHQPQHFGDGTRLSIL.

The chain joins TRBV30 to TRBJ2-5; TRBD2 is a possible D gene (5 bases). Matching the DNA end better, TRBJ2-7 makes the J call doubtful. Germline CDR1 GTSNPN, CDR2 SVGIG (reference sequence). The CDR3 totals 14 residues. The CDR3 protein is CAWSVELEGYEQYF. CDR3 DNA sequence: TGTGCCTGGAGTGTAGAATTAGAGGGCTACGAGCAGTACTTC.

The rearrangement joins TRBV7-6 to TRBJ1-4, with 7 positions matching TRBD1. Germline V gene data show CDR1 as SGHVS and CDR2 as FNYEAQ. The CDR3 covers 15 residues. V shed 5 bases, J shed 4 bases, and the junction held 7 bases outside the gene matches. CDR3 sequence reads: CASSHPGQSNEKLFF. The CDR3 DNA reads TGTGCCAGCAGCCATCCGGGACAGAGTAATGAAAAACTGTTTTTT.

The J gene is TRBJ2-7, the V gene TRBV7-8; the D gene is possibly TRBD2 (6 bases). The CDR3 covers 15 residues. Trimming removed 6 bases at V and 0 bases at J, with 15 bases between. Germline CDR1 SGHVS, CDR2 FQNEAQ. The CDR3 nucleotides read TGTGCCAGCAGTGTTAAGTCCGGGAGCTCCTACGAGCAGTACTTC. This sequence encodes CASSVKSGSSYEQYF.